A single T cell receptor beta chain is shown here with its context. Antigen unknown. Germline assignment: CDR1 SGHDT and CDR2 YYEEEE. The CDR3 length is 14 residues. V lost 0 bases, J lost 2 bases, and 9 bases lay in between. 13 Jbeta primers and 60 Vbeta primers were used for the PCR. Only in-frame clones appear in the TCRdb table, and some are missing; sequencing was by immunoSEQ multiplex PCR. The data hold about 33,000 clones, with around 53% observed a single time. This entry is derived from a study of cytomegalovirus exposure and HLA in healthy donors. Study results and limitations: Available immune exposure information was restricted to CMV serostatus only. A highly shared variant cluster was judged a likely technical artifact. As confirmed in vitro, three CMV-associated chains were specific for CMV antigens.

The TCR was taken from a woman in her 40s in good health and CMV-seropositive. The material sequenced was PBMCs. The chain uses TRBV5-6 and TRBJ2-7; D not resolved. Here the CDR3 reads CASSLDPTTYEQYF. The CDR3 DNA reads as TGTGCCAGCAGCTTGGACCCAACTACCTACGAGCAGTACTTC.